The rows below give T cell receptor beta chains drawn from one sample of a study of early T cells in non-severe SARS-CoV-2 infection. TCRdb re-derived calls from the 5' RACE reads in MiXCR, one entry per CDR3 protein. Of about 22,000 distinct CDR3 sequences in the sample, approximately 5% were seen once. Sequencing used whole blood. The receptors shown here come from an adult who was a healthcare worker with PCR-confirmed SARS-CoV-2 infection or an uninfected control (not recorded which). Each CDR3 is given with its conserved first and last residue. Each record gives: D gene, J gene, V gene, clone size, CDR3 DNA, CDR3 protein. D genes are given only for firm matches. Expanded clones get a size class; other rows say once, few or many, or leave the size out.

>.|TRBJ1-2|TRBV6-2/TRBV6-3|medium-sized
TGTGCCAGCAGCAACCTAGGACCCTCTTCGTTGGGGGGCTACACCTTC
CASSNLGPSSLGGYTF
>.|TRBJ2-2|TRBV10-3|many
TGTGCCATCAGTGAGTCGAGTAACACCGGGGAGCTGTTTTTT
CAISESSNTGELFF
>TRBD2|TRBJ2-3|TRBV7-8|.
TGTGCCAGCAGACAACTAGCGGGGGGCCCCACAGATACGCAGTATTTT
CASRQLAGGPTDTQYF
>.|TRBJ2-2|TRBV29-1|.
TGCAGCGTTGAAAGAGGATGGTCGAACACCGGGGAGCTGTTTTTT
CSVERGWSNTGELFF
>.|TRBJ2-2|TRBV12-3/TRBV12-4|few
TGTGCCAGCAGTCCACCGCAGGTTACCACCGGGGAGCTGTTTTTT
CASSPPQVTTGELFF
>TRBD2|TRBJ2-3|TRBV7-6|few
TGTGCCAGCAGTCTAGCGGGGGGGCCCGGAGTTGCGCAGTATTTT
CASSLAGGPGVAQYF
>.|TRBJ1-5|TRBV4-1|many
TGCGCCAGCAGCCAAGCTAGTACTCCCGTAGGGTATCAGCCCCAGCATTTT
CASSQASTPVGYQPQHF
>.|TRBJ2-3|TRBV19|many
TGTGCCAGTAGCCAACTATCAGATACGCAGTATTTT
CASSQLSDTQYF
>.|TRBJ1-1|TRBV30|many
TGTGCCTGGAGTGCACAGGGAAGTACTGAAGCTTTCTTT
CAWSAQGSTEAFF
>TRBD1|TRBJ1-1|TRBV4-2|many
TGTGCCAGCAGCCGAGGACAGGGAGGGGTGAACACTGAAGCTTTCTTT
CASSRGQGGVNTEAFF
>.|TRBJ2-1|TRBV2|.
TGTGCCAGCAGTGACGAGGGGAGGACCTACAATGAGCAGTTCTTC
CASSDEGRTYNEQFF
>.|TRBJ2-3|TRBV5-1|.
TGCGCCAGCAGCTTGGGCTTAACTAGCACAGATACGCAGTATTTT
CASSLGLTSTDTQYF
>TRBD1|TRBJ1-3|TRBV9|.
TGTGCCAGCAGCGTAGACAGGGGGTTTGGAAACACCATATATTTT
CASSVDRGFGNTIYF
>TRBD2|TRBJ2-2|TRBV6-1|.
TGTGCCAGTTCGTGGGAGGGAGGAGACACCGGGGAGCTGTTTTTT
CASSWEGGDTGELFF
>.|TRBJ1-1|TRBV20-1|many
TGCAGTGCTAGAGATATAACGGCGGGGGTTGCTTTCTTT
CSARDITAGVAFF
>.|TRBJ1-6|TRBV6-6|medium-sized
TGTGCCAGCGGCTTATCGGGTAATTCACCCCTCCACTTT
CASGLSGNSPLHF
>.|TRBJ2-7|TRBV6-6|many
TGTGCCAGCAGTTACGGTGGGGGCCCCTCCTACGAGCAGTACTTC
CASSYGGGPSYEQYF
>TRBD2|TRBJ2-3|TRBV12-3/TRBV12-4|many
TGTGCCAGCAGTTTTCCGGGGGGGAGCACAGATACGCAGTATTTT
CASSFPGGSTDTQYF
>TRBD2|TRBJ2-2|TRBV20-1|many
TGCAGTGCTAGAATGAGGACTAGCGGAACCGGGGAGCTGTTTTTT
CSARMRTSGTGELFF
>.|TRBJ1-5|TRBV24-1|many
TGTGCCACCGGAACTTCGAATCAGCCCCAGCATTTT
CATGTSNQPQHF
>TRBD1|TRBJ2-5|TRBV2|few
TGTGCCAGTTTAGCCGGGACAGGAGGCATAGGAGAGACCCAGTACTTC
CASLAGTGGIGETQYF
>.|TRBJ2-7|TRBV6-2/TRBV6-3|.
TGTGCCAGCAGTTACGCCCGGGGACGAGGGGTCTCCTACGAGGAGTACTTC
CASSYARGRGVSYEEYF
>.|TRBJ1-1|TRBV7-3|few
TGTGCCAGCAGCTTAGGGGCCAGGACTGAAGCTTTCTTT
CASSLGARTEAFF